The clone carrying this TCR beta chain showed up just once. This sample is part of a study of Ad26.COV2.S vaccination and SARS-CoV-2 variants. Specified treatment: roughly 20 received Ad26.COV2.S at low or high dose, single or two shots; 5 received placebo; per-sample allocation not given. Samples came from day 63 after the first vaccine or placebo injection. Clones were read by immunoSEQ multiplex PCR, and TCRdb kept only the in-frame ones, dropping some. The data hold fewer than 400,000 clones, with approximately 80% observed a single time. The clonotype comes from a person aged 18-65 years who received the Ad26.COV2.S COVID-19 vaccine or a placebo. The specimen was peripheral blood, collected in a trial of Ad26.COV2.S vaccine versus placebo.

The CDR3 nucleotides are TGTGCCAGCAGCCCCCGGGCCCTTCAGTCCAGAAACACCGGGGAGCTGTTTTTT. Translation: CASSPRALQSRNTGELFF. The rearrangement uses TRBV7-3 and TRBJ2-2; D not resolved. V was shortened by 5 bases and J by 2 bases, with 21 bases between the two germline ends. Germline V gene sequence: CDR1 SGHTA, CDR2 FQGTGA. This CDR3 region has 18 residues.